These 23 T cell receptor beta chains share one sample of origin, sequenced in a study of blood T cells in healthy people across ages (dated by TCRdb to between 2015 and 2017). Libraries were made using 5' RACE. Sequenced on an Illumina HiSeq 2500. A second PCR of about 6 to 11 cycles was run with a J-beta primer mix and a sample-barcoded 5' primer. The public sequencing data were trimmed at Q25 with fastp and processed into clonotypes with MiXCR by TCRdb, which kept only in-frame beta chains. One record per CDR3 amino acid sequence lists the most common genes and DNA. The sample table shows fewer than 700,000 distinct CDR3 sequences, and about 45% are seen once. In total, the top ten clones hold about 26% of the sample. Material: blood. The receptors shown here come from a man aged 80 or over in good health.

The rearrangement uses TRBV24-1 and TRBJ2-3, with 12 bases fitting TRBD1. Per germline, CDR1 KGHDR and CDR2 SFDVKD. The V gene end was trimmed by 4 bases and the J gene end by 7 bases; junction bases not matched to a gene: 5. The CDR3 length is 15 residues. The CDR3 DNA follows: TGTGCCACCAGTGACCGGGACAGGGGGCGAAATACGCAGTATTTT. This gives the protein CATSDRDRGRNTQYF.

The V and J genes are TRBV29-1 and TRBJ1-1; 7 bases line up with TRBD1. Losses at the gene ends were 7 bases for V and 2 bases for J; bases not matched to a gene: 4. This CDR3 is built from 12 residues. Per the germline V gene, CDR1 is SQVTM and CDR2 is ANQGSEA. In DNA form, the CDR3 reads TGCAGCGCTGGGACAGCCAACACTGAAGCTTTCTTT. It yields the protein CSAGTANTEAFF.

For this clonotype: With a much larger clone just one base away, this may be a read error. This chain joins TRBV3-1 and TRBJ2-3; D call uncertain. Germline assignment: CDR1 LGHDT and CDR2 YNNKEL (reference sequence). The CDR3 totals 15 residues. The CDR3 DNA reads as TGTGCCGGCAGCCATCGTGCTTTCGGCCCAGATACGCAGTATTTT. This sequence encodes CAGSHRAFGPDTQYF.

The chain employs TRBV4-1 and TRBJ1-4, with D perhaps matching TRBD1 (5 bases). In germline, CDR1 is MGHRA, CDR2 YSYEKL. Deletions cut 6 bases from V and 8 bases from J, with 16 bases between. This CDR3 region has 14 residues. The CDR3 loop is CASSSRDGREKLFF. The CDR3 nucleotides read TGCGCCAGCAGTTCGCGGGACGGTAGGGAAAAACTGTTTTTT.

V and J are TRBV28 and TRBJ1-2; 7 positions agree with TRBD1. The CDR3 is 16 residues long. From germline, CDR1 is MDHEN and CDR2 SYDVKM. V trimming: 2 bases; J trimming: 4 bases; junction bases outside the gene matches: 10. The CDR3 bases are TGTGCCAGCAGTTTAAGTTCGACAGGGAAGATCTATGGCTACACCTTC. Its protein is CASSLSSTGKIYGYTF.

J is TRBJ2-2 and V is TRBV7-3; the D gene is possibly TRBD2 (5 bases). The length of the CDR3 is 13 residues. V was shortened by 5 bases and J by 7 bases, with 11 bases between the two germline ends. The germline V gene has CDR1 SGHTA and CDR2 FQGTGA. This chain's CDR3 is CASSGLARGELFF. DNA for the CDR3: TGTGCCAGCAGCGGCCTAGCTCGCGGGGAGCTGTTTTTT.

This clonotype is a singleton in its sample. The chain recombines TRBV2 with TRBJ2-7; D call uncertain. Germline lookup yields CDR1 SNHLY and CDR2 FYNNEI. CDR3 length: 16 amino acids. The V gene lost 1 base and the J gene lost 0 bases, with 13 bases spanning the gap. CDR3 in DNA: TGTGCCAGCAGTGAAGTTGGCGGAATAAGCTCCTACGAGCAGTACTTC. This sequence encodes CASSEVGGISSYEQYF.

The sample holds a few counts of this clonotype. The CDR3, as DNA: TGTGCCAGCAGCCAGAGCCTGTTCGGTGAAAAACTGTTTTTT. Amino acid sequence: CASSQSLFGEKLFF. This chain connects TRBV14 to TRBJ1-4; no clear D. The CDR3 length is 14 residues. V was pared by 3 bases and J by 7 bases, with 12 bases between. Germline V lookup: CDR1 SGHDN, CDR2 FVKESK.

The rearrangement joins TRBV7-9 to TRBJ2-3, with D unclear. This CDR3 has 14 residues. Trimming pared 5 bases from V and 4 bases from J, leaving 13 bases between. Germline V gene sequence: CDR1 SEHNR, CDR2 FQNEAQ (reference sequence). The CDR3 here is CASSPGSSADTQYF. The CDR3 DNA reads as TGTGCCAGCAGCCCCGGTTCCTCCGCAGATACGCAGTATTTT.

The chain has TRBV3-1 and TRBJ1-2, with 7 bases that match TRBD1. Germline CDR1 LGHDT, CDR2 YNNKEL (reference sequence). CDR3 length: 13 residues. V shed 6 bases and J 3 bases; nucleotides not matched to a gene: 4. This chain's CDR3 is CASRQGRDYGYTF. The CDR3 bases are TGTGCCAGCAGACAGGGGCGTGACTATGGCTACACCTTC.

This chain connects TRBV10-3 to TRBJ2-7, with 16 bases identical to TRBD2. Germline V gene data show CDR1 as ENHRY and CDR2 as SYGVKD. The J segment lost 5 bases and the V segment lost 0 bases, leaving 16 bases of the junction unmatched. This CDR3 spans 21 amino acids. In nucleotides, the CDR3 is TGTGCCATCAGTGAGTCCGGCATGGGACTAGCGGGAGGGCGGCGTAAGGACGAGCAGTACTTC. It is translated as CAISESGMGLAGGRRKDEQYF.

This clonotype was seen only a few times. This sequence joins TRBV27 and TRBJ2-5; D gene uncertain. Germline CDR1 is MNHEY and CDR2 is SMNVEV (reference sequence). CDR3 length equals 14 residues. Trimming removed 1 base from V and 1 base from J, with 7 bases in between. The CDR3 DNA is TGTGCCAGCAGTTTATTCTCGGGCCAAGAGACCCAGTACTTC. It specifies CASSLFSGQETQYF.

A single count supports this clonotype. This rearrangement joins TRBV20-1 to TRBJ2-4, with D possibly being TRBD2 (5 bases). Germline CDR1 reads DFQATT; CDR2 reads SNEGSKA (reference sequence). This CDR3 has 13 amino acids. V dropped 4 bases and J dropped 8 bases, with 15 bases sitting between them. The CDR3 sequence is CSATTRDRDIQYF. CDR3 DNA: TGCAGTGCTACCACTAGGGATAGGGACATTCAGTACTTC.

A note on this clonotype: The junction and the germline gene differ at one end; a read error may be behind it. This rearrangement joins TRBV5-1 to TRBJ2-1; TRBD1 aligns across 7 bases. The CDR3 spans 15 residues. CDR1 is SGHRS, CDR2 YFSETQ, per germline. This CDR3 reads CASSLAGTEYNGQFF. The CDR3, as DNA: TGCGCCAGCAGCTTGGCCGGGACAGAGTACAATGGGCAGTTCTTC.

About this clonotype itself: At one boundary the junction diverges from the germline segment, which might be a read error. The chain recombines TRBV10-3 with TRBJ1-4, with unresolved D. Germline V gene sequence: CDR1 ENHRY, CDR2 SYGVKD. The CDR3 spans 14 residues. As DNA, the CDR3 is TGTGCCACCAGTGCCGGCAGAGATAATGAAAAACTGTTTTTT. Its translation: CATSAGRDNEKLFF.

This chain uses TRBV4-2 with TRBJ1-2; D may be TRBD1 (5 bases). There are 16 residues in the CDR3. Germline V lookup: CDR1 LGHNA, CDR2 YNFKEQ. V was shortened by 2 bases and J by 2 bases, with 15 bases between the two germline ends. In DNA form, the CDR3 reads TGTGCCAGCAGCCAAATGCAGGGTTTAGGGAACTATGGCTACACCTTC. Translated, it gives CASSQMQGLGNYGYTF.

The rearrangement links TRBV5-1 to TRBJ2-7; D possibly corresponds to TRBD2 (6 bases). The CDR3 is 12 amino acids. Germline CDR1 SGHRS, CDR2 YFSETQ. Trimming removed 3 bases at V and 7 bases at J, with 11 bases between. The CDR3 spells CASSWAGSEQYF. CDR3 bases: TGCGCCAGCAGCTGGGCGGGGAGTGAGCAGTACTTC.

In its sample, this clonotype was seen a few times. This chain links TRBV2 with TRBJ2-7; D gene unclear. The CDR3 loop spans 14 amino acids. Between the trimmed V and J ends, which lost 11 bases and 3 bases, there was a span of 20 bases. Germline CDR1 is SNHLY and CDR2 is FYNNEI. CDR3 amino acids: CAGKRQLTSYEQYF. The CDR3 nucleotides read TGTGCCGGAAAAAGACAATTGACAAGCTACGAGCAGTACTTC.

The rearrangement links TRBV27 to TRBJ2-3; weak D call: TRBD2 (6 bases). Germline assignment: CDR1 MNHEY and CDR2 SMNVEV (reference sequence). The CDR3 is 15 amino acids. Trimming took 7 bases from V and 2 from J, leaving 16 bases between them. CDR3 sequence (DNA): TGTGCCAGCACCCCATTGGCGGGGCTCACAGATACGCAGTATTTT. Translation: CASTPLAGLTDTQYF.

The CDR3 coding sequence is TGTGCCAGCAGCTTGAACGACGAGGAGACCCAGTACTTC. Amino acids: CASSLNDEETQYF. The rearrangement uses TRBV5-5 and TRBJ2-5; no definite D call. The CDR3 contains 13 residues. Trimming stripped 1 base from V and 5 bases from J, with 9 bases between. Per germline, CDR1 SGHKS and CDR2 YYEKEE (reference sequence).

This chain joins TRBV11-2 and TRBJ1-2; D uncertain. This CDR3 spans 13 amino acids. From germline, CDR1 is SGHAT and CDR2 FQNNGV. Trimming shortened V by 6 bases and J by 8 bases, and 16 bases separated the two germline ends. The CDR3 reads CASRTWTDGGYTF. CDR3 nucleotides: TGTGCCAGCAGAACATGGACGGATGGGGGCTACACCTTC.

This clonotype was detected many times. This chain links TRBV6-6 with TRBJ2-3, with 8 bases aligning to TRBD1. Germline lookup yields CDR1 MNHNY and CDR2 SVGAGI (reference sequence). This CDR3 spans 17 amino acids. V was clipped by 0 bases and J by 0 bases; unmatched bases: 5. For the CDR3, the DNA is TGTGCCAGCAGTTACTCGATTCAGGGGGCGAGCACAGATACGCAGTATTTT. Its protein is CASSYSIQGASTDTQYF.

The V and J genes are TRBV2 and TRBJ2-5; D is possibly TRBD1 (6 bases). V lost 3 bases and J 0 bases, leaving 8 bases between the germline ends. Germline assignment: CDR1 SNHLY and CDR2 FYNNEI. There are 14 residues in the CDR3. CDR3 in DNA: TGTGCCAGCAGTGACAACAGGGACCAAGAGACCCAGTACTTC. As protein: CASSDNRDQETQYF. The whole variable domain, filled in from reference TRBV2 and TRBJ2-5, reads EPEVTQTPSHQVTQMGQEVILRCVPISNHLYFYWYRQILGQKVEFLVSFYNNEISEKSEIFDDQFSVERPDGSNFTLKIRSTKLEDSAMYFCASSDNRDQETQYFGPGTRLLVL.